Shown below are 20 T cell receptor beta chains from a single sample sequenced in a study of shared clonotypes between healthy human individuals (dated by TCRdb to about 2020). For the CD8 naive samples, CD45RO-negative cells were positively selected for CCR7, yielding a CD45RA+CCR7+ population from which TemRA cells were excluded. The method was the immunoSEQ multiplex PCR assay. In TCRdb, the immuneACCESS table is reduced to in-frame sequences with V and J assigned. These tables do not hold every clone; where another copy was compared, an unresolved V gene accounts for under half, and the others remain unexplained. The sample includes roughly 2.1 million clones, with about 93% observed a single time. Over 1.5% of the sample comes from the top ten. Material: naive CD8+ T cells from PBMCs. The cell subset or site label, read with the paper, signifies: CD45RA+CCR7+. All receptors come from a man younger than 35 in good health. Some clones in this sample may be carry-over from other donors' samples.

This sequence joins TRBV27 and TRBJ1-1, with D tentatively TRBD1 (6 bases). Germline CDR1 and CDR2: MNHEY and SMNVEV (reference sequence). The CDR3 is made up of 15 amino acids. Trimming removed 5 bases at V and 3 bases at J, with 16 bases between. CDR3 sequence: CASSRVRGRDTEAFF. The CDR3 bases are TGTGCCAGCAGTAGAGTTCGGGGGCGCGACACTGAAGCTTTCTTT.

This chain uses TRBV7-2 with TRBJ2-1; tentatively, D is TRBD2 (6 bases). Germline assignment: CDR1 SGHTA and CDR2 FQGNSA. The CDR3 covers 13 residues. V lost 4 bases and J 10 bases, leaving 14 bases between the germline ends. The chain's CDR3 is CASSSEGGDEQFF. The CDR3 bases are TGTGCCAGCAGCTCCGAAGGCGGGGACGAGCAGTTCTTC.

The CDR3 spells CASTRRPGDGDYGYTF. CDR3 in DNA: TGTGCCAGCACCCGACGGCCCGGGGACGGTGACTATGGCTACACCTTC. The chain uses TRBV7-9 and TRBJ1-2; tentatively, D is TRBD1 (5 bases). The length of the CDR3 is 16 residues. V gave up 7 bases and J gave up 3 bases, with 21 bases separating them. Germline CDR1 and CDR2: SEHNR and FQNEAQ (reference sequence).

The chain has TRBV4-1 and TRBJ2-1; D ambiguous. V lost 3 bases and J lost 2, with 20 bases in between. Germline CDR1 is MGHRA and CDR2 is YSYEKL. This CDR3 comprises 18 residues. CDR3 in DNA: TGCGCCAGCAGCCACAACAATCTCCGTATCTCCACCTACAATGAGCAGTTCTTC. Translated: CASSHNNLRISTYNEQFF.

The chain has TRBV7-8 and TRBJ2-7, with D perhaps TRBD1 (6 bases). The CDR3 has 16 residues. The V gene lost 0 bases and the J gene lost 0 bases, with 12 bases spanning the gap. Germline assignment: CDR1 SGHVS and CDR2 FQNEAQ. CDR3 sequence reads: CASSLALGAPSYEQYF. The CDR3 bases are TGTGCCAGCAGCTTAGCGCTGGGGGCTCCCTCCTACGAGCAGTACTTC.

The J gene is TRBJ1-1, the V gene TRBV25-1; TRBD1 matches 7 bases. V shed 1 base, J shed 4 bases, and the junction held 0 bases outside the gene matches. The CDR3 consists of 13 residues. Germline values: CDR1 MGHDK, CDR2 SYGVNS. The CDR3 coding sequence is TGTGCCAGCAGTGAATCAGGGGGCACTGAAGCTTTCTTT. The encoded protein is CASSESGGTEAFF.

The rearrangement links TRBV27 to TRBJ1-1; possible D gene TRBD1, 6 bases. CDR3 length: 13 amino acids. Between the trimmed V and J ends, which lost 5 bases and 4 bases, there was a span of 11 bases. The germline gives CDR1 MNHEY, CDR2 SMNVEV (reference sequence). The DNA of the CDR3 is TGTGCCAGCAGTGACAGGTGGGGCACTGAAGCTTTCTTT. It codes for CASSDRWGTEAFF.

The rearrangement joins TRBV7-9 to TRBJ1-1; D ambiguous. The V gene lost 6 bases and the J gene lost 8 bases, with 13 bases spanning the gap. Germline assignment: CDR1 SEHNR and CDR2 FQNEAQ (reference sequence). The CDR3 consists of 12 residues. CDR3 DNA: TGTGCCAGCAGTTTGGACGGACGAGAAGCTTTCTTT. Translating gives CASSLDGREAFF.

This clone was seen only once. The CDR3 reads CASSDPRRDGNTEAFF. The DNA of the CDR3 is TGCGCCAGCAGCGACCCTCGACGGGACGGGAACACTGAAGCTTTCTTT. The gene calls are TRBV5-1 and TRBJ1-1, with TRBD1 as a possible D gene (5 bases). The germline gives CDR1 SGHRS, CDR2 YFSETQ. V lost 4 bases and J lost 1, with 17 bases in between. The CDR3 sequence is 16 residues long.

The rearrangement links TRBV4-3 to TRBJ2-2; D ambiguous. The V and J ends lost 0 bases and 0 bases respectively, with 11 bases between them. The CDR3 extends over 17 amino acids. Germline V CDR1 and CDR2: LGHNA, YSLEER. The CDR3 nucleotides are TGCGCCAGCAGCCAAGAGTCGGCGCGGTCGAACACCGGGGAGCTGTTTTTT. The encoded protein is CASSQESARSNTGELFF.

This clone was seen a handful of times. The chain combines TRBV11-2 with TRBJ1-1, with TRBD1 matching over 8 bases. With 6 bases clipped from V and 6 bases from J, the junction kept 3 bases outside the gene matches. This CDR3 contains 12 residues. The germline V gene encodes CDR1 SGHAT and CDR2 FQNNGV. The CDR3 bases are TGTGCCAGCAGGGACAGGGCTGCTGAAGCTTTCTTT. Translation: CASRDRAAEAFF. Using reference TRBV11-2 and TRBJ1-1 for the parts outside the CDR3, the full variable domain is EAGVAQSPRYKIIEKRQSVAFWCNPISGHATLYWYQQILGQGPKLLIQFQNNGVVDDSQLPKDRFSAERLKGVDSTLKIQPAKLEDSAVYLCASRDRAAEAFFGQGTRLTVV.

This chain links TRBV4-1 with TRBJ1-2; perhaps TRBD1 as D (5 bases). CDR3 length: 15 amino acids. Germline loops: CDR1 MGHRA, CDR2 YSYEKL. With 1 base removed from V and 4 bases from J, the gap between germline ends came to 13 bases. In nucleotides, the CDR3 is TGCGCCAGCAGCCAAGGGCAGGGAGTCTCCTATGGCTACACCTTC. This sequence encodes CASSQGQGVSYGYTF.

The rearrangement links TRBV9 to TRBJ1-2; 7 bases match TRBD1. The V gene end was trimmed by 3 bases and the J gene end by 8 bases; junction bases not matched to a gene: 1. Germline V gives CDR1 SGDLS, CDR2 YYNGEE. The CDR3 is 11 residues long. The CDR3 region has the DNA TGTGCCAGCAGCGGACAGGGCGGCTACACCTTC. This sequence encodes CASSGQGGYTF.

The chain combines TRBV4-3 with TRBJ2-1; D not resolved. The V end was cut by 2 bases, the J end by 0 bases, with 20 bases between. CDR1 and CDR2 from the germline V gene are LGHNA and YSLEER. This CDR3 has 19 amino acids. The CDR3 region is CASSQRLLAGLSSYNEQFF. The CDR3 coding sequence is TGCGCCAGCAGCCAACGCCTGTTAGCCGGCCTGAGCTCCTACAATGAGCAGTTCTTC.

This chain links TRBV28 with TRBJ2-2; no clear D. From germline, CDR1 is MDHEN and CDR2 SYDVKM. This CDR3 has 15 amino acids. The germline V and J ends were trimmed by 6 bases and 1 base, with 12 bases remaining between them. This CDR3 reads CASSVWFQNTGELFF. CDR3 coding DNA: TGTGCCAGCAGCGTTTGGTTCCAGAACACCGGGGAGCTGTTTTTT. Combining the CDR3 with reference TRBV28 and TRBJ2-2 gives the whole variable domain DVKVTQSSRYLVKRTGEKVFLECVQDMDHENMFWYRQDPGLGLRLIYFSYDVKMKEKGDIPEGYSVSREKKERFSLILESASTNQTSMYLCASSVWFQNTGELFFGEGSRLTVL.

This sequence joins TRBV7-8 and TRBJ1-3, with D perhaps matching TRBD1 (5 bases). The CDR3 is 16 amino acids. Trimming removed 1 base from V and 9 bases from J, with 19 bases in between. Germline V lookup: CDR1 SGHVS, CDR2 FQNEAQ. CDR3 nucleotide sequence: TGTGCCAGCAGCTTAGATCTGGGACCCTTAGCCCCCACCATATATTTT. Its protein product is CASSLDLGPLAPTIYF.

The chain employs TRBV13 and TRBJ2-3; weak D call: TRBD2 (5 bases). The CDR3 loop spans 16 amino acids. V lost 5 bases and J lost 5, with 20 bases in between. Per germline, CDR1 PRHDT and CDR2 FYEKMQ (reference sequence). The CDR3 bases are TGTGCCAGCAGCCCCCCCGGTCTGGTGGGAGTAGATACGCAGTATTTT. This sequence encodes CASSPPGLVGVDTQYF.

The genes are TRBV11-2 and TRBJ2-7; D might be TRBD2 (5 bases). The germline gives CDR1 SGHAT, CDR2 FQNNGV. V gave up 1 base and J gave up 6 bases, with 13 bases separating them. This CDR3 region has 14 residues. The CDR3 coding sequence is TGTGCCAGCAGCTTAGTGGGTAGCGCGAGCGAGCAGTACTTC. The encoded protein is CASSLVGSASEQYF.

The chain joins TRBV28 to TRBJ1-1, with a possible D match to TRBD1 (5 bases). V lost 1 base and J 3 bases, leaving 15 bases between the germline ends. CDR1 MDHEN and CDR2 SYDVKM come from the germline V gene. The CDR3 has 16 residues. CDR3 in DNA: TGTGCCAGCAGTTTATATGGGGGGAGGCTGGACACTGAAGCTTTCTTT. As protein: CASSLYGGRLDTEAFF.

The gene calls are TRBV10-3 and TRBJ2-1; D may correspond to TRBD1 or TRBD2 (5 bases each). The CDR3 runs to 16 residues. Germline assignment: CDR1 ENHRY and CDR2 SYGVKD. Trimming cost V 3 bases and J 0 bases, with 12 bases left between them. As DNA, the CDR3 is TGTGCCATCAGTGATTTGTTCGGGACCTCCTACAATGAGCAGTTCTTC. Its translation is CAISDLFGTSYNEQFF.